This T cell receptor (beta chain) stems from a study of CD8 T cells in Susac syndrome. The count of this clonotype is one. Random hexamers served to reverse transcribe about 0.5 to 1 ug RNA. TCRdb ran MiXCR on the immunoSEQ multiplex PCR reads and lists one entry per CDR3 protein. The data hold some 200,000 distinct CDR3 sequences, with over 75% observed a single time. The receptor's source is a human donor with Susac syndrome. Material for sequencing was CD4+ T cells from PBMCs.

The CDR3 region is CASSLGGLMNTEAFF. The CDR3 DNA reads as TGTGCCAGCAGTTTAGGGGGACTGATGAACACTGAAGCTTTCTTT. The chain is built from TRBV28 and TRBJ1-1, with a tentative D call TRBD1 (5 bases). The CDR3 spans 15 residues. V was clipped by 2 bases and J by 0 bases, with 10 bases between them. Germline V lookup: CDR1 MDHEN, CDR2 SYDVKM.